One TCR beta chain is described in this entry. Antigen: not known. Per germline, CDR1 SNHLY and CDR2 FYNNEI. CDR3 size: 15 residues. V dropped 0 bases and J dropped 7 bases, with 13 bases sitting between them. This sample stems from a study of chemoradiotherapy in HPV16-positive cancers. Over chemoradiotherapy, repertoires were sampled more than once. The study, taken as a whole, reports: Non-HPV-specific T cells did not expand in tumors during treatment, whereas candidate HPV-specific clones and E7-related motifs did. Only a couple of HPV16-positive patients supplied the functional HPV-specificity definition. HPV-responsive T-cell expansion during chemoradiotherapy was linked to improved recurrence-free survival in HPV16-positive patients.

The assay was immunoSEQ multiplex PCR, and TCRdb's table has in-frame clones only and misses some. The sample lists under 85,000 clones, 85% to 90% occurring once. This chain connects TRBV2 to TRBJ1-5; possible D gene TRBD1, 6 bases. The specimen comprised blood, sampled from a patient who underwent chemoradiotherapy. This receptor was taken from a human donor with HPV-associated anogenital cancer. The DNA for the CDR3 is TGTGCCAGCAGTGAAGCAACGGGCAGGGGCCAGCCCCAGCATTTT. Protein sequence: CASSEATGRGQPQHF.